The present T cell receptor (beta chain) was sequenced within a study of T cells in Graves' hyperthyroidism and ophthalmopathy. Study-level results: It was a median approximately six months before onset that the model predicted ophthalmopathy.

Each patient was aged 18 to 65 and had newly diagnosed hyperthyroidism of under 2 months' duration. Any patient presenting with uncontrolled infection, other autoimmune disease, pregnancy or lactation was left out. CDR3 length: 13 amino acids. Germline lookup yields CDR1 MGHRA and CDR2 YSYEKL. Trimming pared 0 bases from V and 5 bases from J, leaving 5 bases between. In regard to this clonotype: The antigen is not known.

RNA transcripts served as the template for amplifying TCR beta CDR3 regions. When the TCR CDR3 underwent first-round RT-PCR, the HTBI primer set was used. TCRdb independently ran MiXCR on the multiplex PCR reads; one entry per CDR3 protein. The repertoire holds hundreds of thousands of distinct CDR3 sequences, with around 38% as singletons. The chain combines TRBV4-1 with TRBJ1-5; D not certain. The material sequenced was blood. This clonotype originated in a man between 18 and 29 years old with Graves' hyperthyroidism. The CDR3 DNA sequence: TGCGCCAGCAGCCAAGAAACCTATCAGCCCCAGCATTTT. Amino acids: CASSQETYQPQHF.